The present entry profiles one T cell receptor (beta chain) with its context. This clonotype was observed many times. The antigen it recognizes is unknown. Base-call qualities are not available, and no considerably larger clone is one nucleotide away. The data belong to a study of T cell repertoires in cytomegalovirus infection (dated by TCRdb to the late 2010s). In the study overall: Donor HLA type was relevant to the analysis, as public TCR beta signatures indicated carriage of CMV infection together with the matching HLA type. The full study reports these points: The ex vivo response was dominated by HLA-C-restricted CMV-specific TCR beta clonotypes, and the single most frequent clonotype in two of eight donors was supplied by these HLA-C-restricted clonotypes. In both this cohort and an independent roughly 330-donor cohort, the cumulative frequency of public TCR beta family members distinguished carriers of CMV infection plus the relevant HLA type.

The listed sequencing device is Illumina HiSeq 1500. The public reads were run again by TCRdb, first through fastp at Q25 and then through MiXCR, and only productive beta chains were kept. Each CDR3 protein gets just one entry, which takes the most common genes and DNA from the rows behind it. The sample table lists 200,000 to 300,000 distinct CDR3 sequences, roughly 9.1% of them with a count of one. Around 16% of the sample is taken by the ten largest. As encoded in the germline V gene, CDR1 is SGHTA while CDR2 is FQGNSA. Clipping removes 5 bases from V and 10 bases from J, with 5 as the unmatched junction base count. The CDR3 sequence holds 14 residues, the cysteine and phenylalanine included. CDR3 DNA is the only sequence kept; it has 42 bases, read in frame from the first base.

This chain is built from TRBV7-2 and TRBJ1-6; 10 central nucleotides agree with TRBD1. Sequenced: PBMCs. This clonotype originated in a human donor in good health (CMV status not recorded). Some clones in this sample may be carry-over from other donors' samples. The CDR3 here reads CASSRTGGESPLHF. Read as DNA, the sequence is TGTGCCAGCAGCCGGACAGGGGGGGAATCACCCCTCCACTTT.